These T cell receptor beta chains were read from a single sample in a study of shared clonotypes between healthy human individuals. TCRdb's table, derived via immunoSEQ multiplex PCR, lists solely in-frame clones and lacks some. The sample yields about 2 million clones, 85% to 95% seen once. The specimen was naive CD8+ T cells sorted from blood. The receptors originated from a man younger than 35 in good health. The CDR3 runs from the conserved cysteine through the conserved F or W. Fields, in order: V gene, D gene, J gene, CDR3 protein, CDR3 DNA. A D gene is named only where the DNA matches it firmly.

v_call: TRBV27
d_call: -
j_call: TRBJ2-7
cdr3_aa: CASSLAGQPLYEQYF
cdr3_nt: TGTGCCAGCAGTTTGGCCGGACAGCCACTCTACGAGCAGTACTTC

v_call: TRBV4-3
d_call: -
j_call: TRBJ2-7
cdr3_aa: CASSQERTAPYYEQYF
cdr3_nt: TGCGCCAGCAGCCAAGAGAGAACAGCCCCATACTACGAGCAGTACTTC

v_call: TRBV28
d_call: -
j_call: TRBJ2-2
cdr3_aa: CASSVGPNTGELFF
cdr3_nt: TGTGCCAGCAGTGTGGGCCCGAACACCGGGGAGCTGTTTTTT

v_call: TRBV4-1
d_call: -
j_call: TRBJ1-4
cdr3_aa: CASSQVQLATNEKLFF
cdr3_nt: TGCGCCAGCAGCCAAGTACAGCTAGCAACTAATGAAAAACTGTTTTTT

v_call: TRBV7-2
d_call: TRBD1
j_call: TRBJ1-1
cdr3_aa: CASSPAGGNTEAFF
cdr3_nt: TGTGCCAGCAGCCCCGCAGGGGGCAACACTGAAGCTTTCTTT

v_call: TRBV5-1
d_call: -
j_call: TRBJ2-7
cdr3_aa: CASSIDYEQYF
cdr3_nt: TGCGCCAGCAGCATAGACTACGAGCAGTACTTC

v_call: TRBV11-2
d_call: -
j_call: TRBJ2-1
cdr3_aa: CASSLEHSSYNEQFF
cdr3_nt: TGTGCCAGCAGCTTAGAACATAGCTCCTACAATGAGCAGTTCTTC

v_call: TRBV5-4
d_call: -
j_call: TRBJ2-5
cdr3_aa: CASSFEQVQETQYF
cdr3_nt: TGTGCCAGCAGCTTTGAACAGGTCCAAGAGACCCAGTACTTC

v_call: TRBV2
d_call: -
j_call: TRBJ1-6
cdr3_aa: CASSDRVTATLNSPLHF
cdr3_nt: TGTGCCAGCAGCGACCGCGTGACAGCTACTCTTAATTCACCCCTCCACTTT

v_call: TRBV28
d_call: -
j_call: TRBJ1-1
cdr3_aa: CASSWTARMNTEAFF
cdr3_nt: TGTGCCAGCAGTTGGACAGCCAGGATGAACACTGAAGCTTTCTTT

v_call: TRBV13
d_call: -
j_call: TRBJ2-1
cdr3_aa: CASSSEPGGGALNEQFF
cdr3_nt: TGTGCCAGCAGCTCCGAGCCAGGAGGGGGGGCTCTGAATGAGCAGTTCTTC

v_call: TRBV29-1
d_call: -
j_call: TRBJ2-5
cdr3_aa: CSVVGNKSGEQYF
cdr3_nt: TGCAGCGTTGTTGGGAATAAGTCGGGAGAGCAGTACTTC

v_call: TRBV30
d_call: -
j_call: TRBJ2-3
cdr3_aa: CAWTLLPDTQYF
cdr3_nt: TGTGCCTGGACTCTACTGCCAGATACGCAGTATTTT

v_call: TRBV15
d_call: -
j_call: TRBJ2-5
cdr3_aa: CATSRLTGQTQYF
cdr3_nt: TGTGCCACCAGCAGACTCACAGGCCAGACCCAGTACTTC

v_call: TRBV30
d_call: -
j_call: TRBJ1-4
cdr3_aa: CAWSVTSNEKLFF
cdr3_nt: TGTGCCTGGAGTGTAACTAGTAATGAAAAACTGTTTTTT

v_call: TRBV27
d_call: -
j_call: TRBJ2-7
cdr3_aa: CASSLWVGSYEQYF
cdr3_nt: TGTGCCAGCAGTTTGTGGGTGGGGTCCTACGAGCAGTACTTC

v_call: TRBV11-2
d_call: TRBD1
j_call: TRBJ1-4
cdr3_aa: CASSLDGRGSEKLFF
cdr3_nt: TGTGCCAGCAGCTTAGACGGCAGGGGGTCTGAAAAACTGTTTTTT

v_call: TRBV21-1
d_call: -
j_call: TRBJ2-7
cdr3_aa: CASSPQARRSSYEQYF
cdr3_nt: TGTGCCAGCAGCCCCCAGGCGCGCCGAAGCTCCTACGAGCAGTACTTC